This passage covers 30 T cell receptor beta chains from one sample sequenced in a study of blood T cell repertoires in COVID-19. Libraries were prepared by immunoSEQ multiplex PCR; TCRdb keeps only in-frame clonotypes and omits some of them. The sample carries 200,000 to 250,000 clones, 81% recorded once. Sequencing input: PBMCs or T cells enriched from blood (not recorded which). The receptors were sampled from a woman aged 50 to 60 with acute COVID-19.

The CDR3 spells CASLTDTQYF. CDR3 nucleotide sequence: TGTGCCAGCCTGACAGATACGCAGTATTTT. This chain connects TRBV2 to TRBJ2-3; no definite D call. Per the germline V gene, CDR1 is SNHLY and CDR2 is FYNNEI. Trimming took 8 bases from V and 3 from J, leaving 3 bases between them. CDR3 length: 10 residues.

CDR3 region: CASSPTGGVDTQYF. The CDR3 DNA reads as TGTGCCAGCAGCCCCACAGGGGGCGTGGATACGCAGTATTTT. The chain carries TRBV7-2 and TRBJ2-3; TRBD1 agrees at 9 bases. This CDR3 region has 14 residues. Germline V gene sequence: CDR1 SGHTA, CDR2 FQGNSA. The trim removed 5 bases at V and 6 bases at J, leaving 6 bases unmatched. The full variable domain, completed using reference TRBV7-2 and TRBJ2-3, is GAGVSQSPSNKVTEKGKDVELRCDPISGHTALYWYRQSLGQGLEFLIYFQGNSAPDKSGLPSDRFSAERTGGSVSTLTIQRTQQEDSAVYLCASSPTGGVDTQYFGPGTRLTVL.

The rearrangement uses TRBV9 and TRBJ2-7; the match to TRBD1 covers 9 bases. CDR3 size: 15 residues. V gave up 0 bases and J gave up 3 bases; unmatched junction bases: 4. CDR1 is SGDLS and CDR2 is YYNGEE in the germline V gene. CDR3 coding DNA: TGTGCCAGCAGCGTAGGGGACAGGGCGAGCTACGAGCAGTACTTC. Protein sequence: CASSVGDRASYEQYF.

The rearrangement uses TRBV5-5 and TRBJ2-2, with 7 bases fitting TRBD2. Germline V gene data show CDR1 as SGHKS and CDR2 as YYEKEE (reference sequence). The CDR3 totals 15 residues. Trimming took 4 bases from V and 6 from J; bases not matched to a gene: 9. The CDR3, as DNA: TGTGCCAGCAGCCCAGAAGGGACTATATCCGGGGAGCTGTTTTTT. Translated: CASSPEGTISGELFF.

The chain is built from TRBV29-1 and TRBJ1-1; D remains unclear. Trimming left V 7 bases short and J 7 bases short, with 13 bases between. Per germline, CDR1 SQVTM and CDR2 ANQGSEA. The CDR3 runs 11 residues. This CDR3 reads CSAELNFEAFF. DNA for the CDR3: TGCAGCGCAGAACTAAACTTTGAAGCTTTCTTT. Full variable domain (missing parts from reference TRBV29-1 and TRBJ1-1): SAVISQKPSRDICQRGTSLTIQCQVDSQVTMMFWYRQQPGQSLTLIATANQGSEATYESGFVIDKFPISRPNLTFSTLTVSNMSPEDSSIYLCSAELNFEAFFGQGTRLTVV.

The chain uses TRBV3-1 (or the pseudogene TRBV3-2) and TRBJ2-2; 9 bases map to TRBD1. This CDR3 comprises 19 residues. Trimming took 2 bases from V and 5 from J; bases not matched to a gene: 15. CDR1 is LGHDT, CDR2 YNNKEL, per germline (reference sequence). The CDR3 DNA follows: TGTGCCAGCAGCCAACCGCCCCTTGGACAGGGGTGGGGGACCGGGGAGCTGTTTTTT. It yields the protein CASSQPPLGQGWGTGELFF.

The chain employs TRBV28 and TRBJ2-4, with TRBD2 matching 12 bases. The V and J ends lost 6 bases and 7 bases, in that order; junction bases with no gene match: 4. The CDR3 sequence is 14 residues long. The germline CDR1 and CDR2 sequences are MDHEN and SYDVKM. CDR3 loop: CASRTTSGGNIQYF. The CDR3 DNA sequence: TGTGCCAGCAGGACAACTAGCGGGGGGAACATTCAGTACTTC.

The V call is TRBV24-1, the J call TRBJ2-2; 7 bases line up with TRBD2. V shed 4 bases, J shed 3 bases, and the junction held 7 bases outside the gene matches. Per the germline V gene, CDR1 is KGHDR and CDR2 is SFDVKD. This CDR3 is 16 amino acids long. CDR3 DNA sequence: TGTGCCACCAGTGACATGGGACTAACCCACACCGGGGAGCTGTTTTTT. Translated: CATSDMGLTHTGELFF.

The chain has TRBV9 and TRBJ2-1; tentative D call: TRBD2 (5 bases). Per the germline V gene, CDR1 is SGDLS and CDR2 is YYNGEE. This CDR3 comprises 14 residues. V shed 0 bases and J shed 5 bases, with 9 bases lying between them. This chain's CDR3 is CASSVGLANNEQFF. The CDR3 DNA reads as TGTGCCAGCAGCGTAGGCCTAGCAAACAATGAGCAGTTCTTC.

The chain uses TRBV7-2 and TRBJ2-4, with 9 positions matching TRBD2. Looked up from germline, CDR1 is SGHTA and CDR2 is FQGNSA. V lost 0 bases, J lost 0 bases, and 9 bases stayed unmatched. The CDR3 loop spans 19 amino acids. The CDR3 DNA sequence: TGTGCCAGCAGCTTAGCCTCGGCTAGCGGGACCCTAGCCAAAAACATTCAGTACTTC. It translates to CASSLASASGTLAKNIQYF.

V usage is TRBV14 and J usage is TRBJ2-4, with 8 bases aligning to TRBD2. The CDR3 totals 13 residues. Trimming cost V 8 bases and J 6 bases; bases outside gene matches: 6. Germline assignment: CDR1 SGHDN and CDR2 FVKESK. The DNA of the CDR3 is TGTGCCAGCGCGGCGGGAGGAAGAAACATTCAGTACTTC. Protein: CASAAGGRNIQYF.

The rearrangement joins TRBV7-2 to TRBJ2-7; 10 bases match TRBD1. V shed 5 bases, J shed 5 bases, and the junction held 6 bases outside the gene matches. CDR1 and CDR2 (germline): SGHTA, FQGNSA. The length of the CDR3 is 14 residues. In nucleotides, the CDR3 is TGTGCCAGCAGCAAAGACAGGGGGCGGCACGAGCAGTACTTC. This codes for CASSKDRGRHEQYF.

The chain couples TRBV6-6 to TRBJ1-5, with 8 positions matching TRBD1. With 6 bases clipped from V and 6 bases from J, the junction kept 10 bases outside the gene matches. Looked up from germline, CDR1 is MNHNY and CDR2 is SVGAGI (reference sequence). The CDR3 is made up of 15 amino acids. The CDR3 sequence: CASRLDRGISQPQHF. The CDR3 DNA is TGTGCCAGCAGGCTTGACAGGGGAATTAGTCAGCCCCAGCATTTT.

The chain links TRBV9 to TRBJ1-6; 9 bases line up with TRBD1. V dropped 4 bases and J dropped 0; count of bases not matched to a gene: 8. Germline lookup yields CDR1 SGDLS and CDR2 YYNGEE. The CDR3 is 18 residues long. The CDR3 DNA follows: TGTGCCAGCAGCCCATGGACAGGGGAGAGCTCCTATAATTCACCCCTCCACTTT. This gives the protein CASSPWTGESSYNSPLHF.

The J gene is TRBJ2-7, the V gene TRBV19; 7 nucleotides match TRBD2. Germline assignment: CDR1 LNHDA and CDR2 SQIVND (reference sequence). The CDR3 consists of 14 residues. Losses at the gene ends were 2 bases for V and 1 base for J; bases not matched to a gene: 2. In DNA form, the CDR3 reads TGTGCCAGTAGTATAACGGGAGGTTCCTACGAGCAGTACTTC. Its protein is CASSITGGSYEQYF.

The gene calls are TRBV24-1 and TRBJ1-2, with D tentatively TRBD1 (6 bases). The CDR3 is made up of 16 amino acids. Trimming took 5 bases from V and 3 from J, leaving 18 bases between them. Germline lookup yields CDR1 KGHDR and CDR2 SFDVKD. This CDR3 reads CATSVSDRSGDYGYTF. The CDR3 DNA follows: TGTGCCACCAGTGTTTCCGACAGGTCTGGGGACTATGGCTACACCTTC.

With regard to this clone: Because the CDR3's place on the DNA is in doubt, the DNA is left out and the CDR3 is given as listed by TCRdb. The chain employs TRBV6-2 or TRBV6-3 and TRBJ1-2. The CDR3 is 13 residues long, ends included. Germline values: CDR1 MNHEY, CDR2 SVGEGT. The CDR3 loop is CASSYYVGLGSFF.

Concerning this clone: The junction departs from the called germline gene at one end, perhaps through a read error. This sequence joins TRBV6-2 or TRBV6-3 and TRBJ2-1; 14 bases are shared with TRBD2. The germline V gene has CDR1 MNHEY and CDR2 SVGEGT. The CDR3 covers 14 residues. This chain's CDR3 is CASSTGGLAGEGLF. The CDR3 DNA reads TGTGCCAGCAGCACCGGGGGACTAGCGGGAGAGGGACTCTTC.

The CDR3 is CASSPPTGGVQPQHF. The CDR3 DNA sequence: TGTGCCAGCAGTCCCCCGACAGGGGGCGTTCAGCCCCAGCATTTT. The V gene is TRBV28, the J gene TRBJ1-5; 10 bases line up with TRBD1. J lost 6 bases, V lost 5 bases, and 7 bases had no gene match. This CDR3 has 15 residues. Germline-derived CDR1 and CDR2 are MDHEN and SYDVKM.

The chain is built from TRBV4-1 and TRBJ1-2; the match to TRBD1 covers 7 bases. CDR3 length: 15 residues. CDR1 is MGHRA and CDR2 is YSYEKL in the germline V gene. The junction had 10 bases not matched to a gene; V was cut back by 1 base and J by 8 bases. CDR3 coding DNA: TGCGCCAGCAGCCAAGGGGGGACAGTCCCGGGAGGCTACACCTTC. Protein sequence: CASSQGGTVPGGYTF.

The chain is built from TRBV2 and TRBJ2-7, with 7 bases lining up with TRBD1. The germline V gene encodes CDR1 SNHLY and CDR2 FYNNEI. The CDR3 loop spans 15 amino acids. Trimming removed 5 bases from V and 3 bases from J; junction bases left unmatched: 10. Written as DNA, the CDR3 is TGTGCCAGCAGTAACCCCGGGACAGCTTACTACGAGCAGTACTTC. It translates to CASSNPGTAYYEQYF. Together with reference TRBV2 and TRBJ2-7, the CDR3 gives the full variable domain: EPEVTQTPSHQVTQMGQEVILRCVPISNHLYFYWYRQILGQKVEFLVSFYNNEISEKSEIFDDQFSVERPDGSNFTLKIRSTKLEDSAMYFCASSNPGTAYYEQYFGPGTRLTVT.

The table lists this clone with a count of one. The chain carries TRBV2 and TRBJ2-7; maybe TRBD2 (5 bases). Trimming took 6 bases from V and 3 from J, leaving 12 bases between them. Germline V gene data show CDR1 as SNHLY and CDR2 as FYNNEI. CDR3 length: 13 amino acids. The CDR3 DNA sequence: TGTGCCAGCAGCACCGGACTCAACTACGAGCAGTACTTC. Amino acids: CASSTGLNYEQYF.

The chain uses TRBV27 and TRBJ1-1; 7 bases fit TRBD1. CDR3 length equals 13 residues. The V gene end was trimmed by 4 bases and the J gene end by 2 bases; junction bases not matched to a gene: 1. Germline V CDR1 and CDR2: MNHEY, SMNVEV (reference sequence). This CDR3 is CASSWDRNTEAFF. DNA of the CDR3: TGTGCCAGCAGTTGGGACAGAAACACTGAAGCTTTCTTT.

This clone was seen a handful of times. The chain carries TRBV10-3 and TRBJ1-6; 7 bases agree with TRBD1. After removal of 4 bases from V and 10 bases from J, the junction contained 10 bases not matched to a gene. The CDR3 contains 15 residues. The germline V gene encodes CDR1 ENHRY and CDR2 SYGVKD. The CDR3 nucleotides read TGTGCCATCAGTGGTTCCAGGGACAGCACGTCACCCCTCCACTTT. Encoded protein: CAISGSRDSTSPLHF.

The rearrangement links TRBV7-2 to TRBJ2-5, with 13 bases lining up with TRBD2. Germline CDR1 and CDR2: SGHTA and FQGNSA. The CDR3 contains 16 residues. Unmatched junction bases numbered 6, after V lost 3 bases and J lost 5 bases. This CDR3 is CASSFPGLAGWETQYF. The CDR3, as DNA: TGTGCCAGCAGCTTTCCGGGACTAGCGGGGTGGGAGACCCAGTACTTC.

This rearrangement joins TRBV27 to TRBJ2-7, with 8 bases fitting TRBD1. This CDR3 contains 15 residues. Germline V gene sequence: CDR1 MNHEY, CDR2 SMNVEV (reference sequence). Trimming at V came to 3 bases and at J to 0 bases, leaving 4 bases not matched to a gene. The CDR3 loop is CASSLGQVASYEQYF. The CDR3 nucleotides are TGTGCCAGCAGTTTGGGACAGGTCGCCTCCTACGAGCAGTACTTC.

The chain carries TRBV28 and TRBJ1-1; 7 nucleotides align to TRBD1. The germline V gene has CDR1 MDHEN and CDR2 SYDVKM. This CDR3 is built from 16 residues. V was pared by 5 bases and J by 1 base, with 10 bases of the junction left unmatched. This CDR3 is CASSLTNRGPNTEAFF. The CDR3 bases are TGTGCCAGCAGTCTCACCAACAGGGGTCCGAACACTGAAGCTTTCTTT.

The chain carries TRBV29-1 and TRBJ2-3; TRBD1 matches 8 bases. V lost 6 bases and J lost 4; bases outside the gene matches: 6. In germline, CDR1 is SQVTM, CDR2 ANQGSEA. The length of the CDR3 is 13 residues. The CDR3 DNA sequence: TGCAGCGTACAGGGGGTCTTAGCAGATACGCAGTATTTT. It is translated as CSVQGVLADTQYF.

The chain couples TRBV5-6 to TRBJ2-7; 9 bases are a match to TRBD1. V dropped 4 bases and J dropped 5; count of bases not matched to a gene: 7. This CDR3 has 14 amino acids. The germline gives CDR1 SGHDT, CDR2 YYEEEE. The DNA for the CDR3 is TGTGCCAGCAGCACCTGGACAGGGGACGACGAGCAGTACTTC. Translating it yields CASSTWTGDDEQYF.

The chain has TRBV10-2 and TRBJ1-5; weak D call: TRBD1 (5 bases). Germline CDR1 reads WSHSY; CDR2 reads SAAADI. V lost 5 bases and J lost 3, with 11 bases in between. The CDR3 loop spans 14 amino acids. The CDR3 region is CASSLPGNNQPQHF. The CDR3 nucleotides read TGCGCCAGCAGTTTACCAGGGAACAATCAGCCCCAGCATTTT.